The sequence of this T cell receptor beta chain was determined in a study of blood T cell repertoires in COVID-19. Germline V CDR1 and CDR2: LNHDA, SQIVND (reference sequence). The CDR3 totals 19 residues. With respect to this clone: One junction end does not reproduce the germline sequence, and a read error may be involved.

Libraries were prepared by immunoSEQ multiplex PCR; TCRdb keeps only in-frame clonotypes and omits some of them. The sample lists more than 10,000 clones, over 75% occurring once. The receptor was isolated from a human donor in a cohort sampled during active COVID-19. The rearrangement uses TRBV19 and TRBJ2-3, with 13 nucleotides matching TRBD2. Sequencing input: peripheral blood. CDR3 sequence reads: CACSSHPGLAGSFGDTQYF. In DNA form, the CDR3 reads TGTGCCTGTAGTTCCCACCCGGGACTAGCGGGGTCCTTCGGGGATACGCAGTATTTT.